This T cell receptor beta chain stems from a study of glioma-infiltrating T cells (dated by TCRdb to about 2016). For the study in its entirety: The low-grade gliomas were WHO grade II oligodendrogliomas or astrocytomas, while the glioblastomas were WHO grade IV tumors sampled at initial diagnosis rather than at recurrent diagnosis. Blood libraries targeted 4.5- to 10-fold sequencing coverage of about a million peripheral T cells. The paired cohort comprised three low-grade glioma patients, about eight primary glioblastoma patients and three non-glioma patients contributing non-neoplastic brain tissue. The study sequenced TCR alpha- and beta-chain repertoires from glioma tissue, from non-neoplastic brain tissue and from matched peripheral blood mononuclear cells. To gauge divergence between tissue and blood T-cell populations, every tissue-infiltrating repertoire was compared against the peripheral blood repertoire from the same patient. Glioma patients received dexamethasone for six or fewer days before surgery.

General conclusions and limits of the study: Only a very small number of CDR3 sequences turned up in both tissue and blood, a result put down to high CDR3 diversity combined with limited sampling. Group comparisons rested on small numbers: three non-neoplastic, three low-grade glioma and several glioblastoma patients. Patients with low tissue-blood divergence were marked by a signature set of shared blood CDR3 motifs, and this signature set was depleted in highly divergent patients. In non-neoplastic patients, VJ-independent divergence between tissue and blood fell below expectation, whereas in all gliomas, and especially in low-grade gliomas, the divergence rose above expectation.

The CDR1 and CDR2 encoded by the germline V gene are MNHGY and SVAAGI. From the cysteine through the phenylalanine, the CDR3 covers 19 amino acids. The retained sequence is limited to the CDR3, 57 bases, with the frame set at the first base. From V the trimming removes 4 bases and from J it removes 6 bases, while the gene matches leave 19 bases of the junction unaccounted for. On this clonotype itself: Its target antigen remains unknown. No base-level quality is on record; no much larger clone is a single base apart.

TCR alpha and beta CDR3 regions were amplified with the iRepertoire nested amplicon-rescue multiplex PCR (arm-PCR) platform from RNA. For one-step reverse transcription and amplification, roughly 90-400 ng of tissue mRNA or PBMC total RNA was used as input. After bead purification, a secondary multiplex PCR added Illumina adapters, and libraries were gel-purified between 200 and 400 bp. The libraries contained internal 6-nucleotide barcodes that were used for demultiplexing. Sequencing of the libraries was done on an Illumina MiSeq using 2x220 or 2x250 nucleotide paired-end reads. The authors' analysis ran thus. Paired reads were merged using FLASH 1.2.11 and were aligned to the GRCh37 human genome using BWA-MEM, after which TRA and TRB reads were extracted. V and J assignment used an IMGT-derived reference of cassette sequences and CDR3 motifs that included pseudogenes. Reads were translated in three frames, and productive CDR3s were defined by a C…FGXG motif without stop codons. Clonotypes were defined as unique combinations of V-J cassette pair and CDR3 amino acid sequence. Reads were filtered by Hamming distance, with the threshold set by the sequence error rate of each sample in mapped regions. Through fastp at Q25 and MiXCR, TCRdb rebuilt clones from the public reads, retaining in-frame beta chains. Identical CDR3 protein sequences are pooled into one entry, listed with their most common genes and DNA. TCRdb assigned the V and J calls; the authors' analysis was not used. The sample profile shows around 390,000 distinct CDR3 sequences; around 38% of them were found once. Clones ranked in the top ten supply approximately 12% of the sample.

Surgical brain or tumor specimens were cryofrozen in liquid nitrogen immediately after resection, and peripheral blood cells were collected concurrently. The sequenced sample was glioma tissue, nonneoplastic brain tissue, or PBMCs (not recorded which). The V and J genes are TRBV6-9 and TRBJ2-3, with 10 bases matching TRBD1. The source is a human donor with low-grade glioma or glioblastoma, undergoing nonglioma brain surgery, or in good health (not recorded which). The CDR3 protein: CASSFSYQRGTGERDTQYF. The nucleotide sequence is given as TGTGCCAGCAGTTTTTCGTATCAACGAGGGACAGGGGAAAGGGATACGCAGTATTTT.